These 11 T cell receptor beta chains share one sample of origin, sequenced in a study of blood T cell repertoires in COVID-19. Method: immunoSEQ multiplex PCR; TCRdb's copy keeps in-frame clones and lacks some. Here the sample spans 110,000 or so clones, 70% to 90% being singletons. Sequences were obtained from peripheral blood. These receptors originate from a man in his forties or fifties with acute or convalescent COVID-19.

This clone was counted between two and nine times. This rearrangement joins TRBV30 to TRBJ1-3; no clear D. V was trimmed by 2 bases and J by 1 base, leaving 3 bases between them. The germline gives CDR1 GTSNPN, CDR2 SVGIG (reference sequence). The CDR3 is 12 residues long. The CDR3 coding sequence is TGTGCCTGGAGTCTGTCTGGAAACACCATATATTTT. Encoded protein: CAWSLSGNTIYF.

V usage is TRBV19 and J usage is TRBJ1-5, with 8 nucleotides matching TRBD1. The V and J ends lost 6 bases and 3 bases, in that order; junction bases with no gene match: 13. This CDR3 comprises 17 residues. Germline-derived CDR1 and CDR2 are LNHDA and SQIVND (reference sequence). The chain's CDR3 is CASSPGTGNPANQPQHF. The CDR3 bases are TGTGCCAGTAGCCCTGGGACAGGAAATCCCGCCAATCAGCCCCAGCATTTT. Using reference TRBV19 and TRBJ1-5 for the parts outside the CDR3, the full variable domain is DGGITQSPKYLFRKEGQNVTLSCEQNLNHDAMYWYRQDPGQGLRLIYYSQIVNDFQKGDIAEGYSVSREKKESFPLTVTSAQKNPTAFYLCASSPGTGNPANQPQHFGDGTRLSIL.

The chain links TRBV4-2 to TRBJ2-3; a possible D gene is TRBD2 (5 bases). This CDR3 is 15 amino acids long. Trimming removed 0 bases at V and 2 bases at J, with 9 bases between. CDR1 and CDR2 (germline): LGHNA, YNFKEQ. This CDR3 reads CASSQDLATTDTQYF. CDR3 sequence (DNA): TGTGCCAGCAGCCAAGACCTAGCCACCACAGATACGCAGTATTTT.

CDR3 coding DNA: TGTGCCAGCAGCCGTACAGGACAGGGGCTAAACACTGAAGCTTTCTTT. This gives the protein CASSRTGQGLNTEAFF. The chain uses TRBV6-6 and TRBJ1-1; 9 bases are shared with TRBD1. CDR3 length: 16 amino acids. Per the germline V gene, CDR1 is MNHNY and CDR2 is SVGAGI (reference sequence). The V and J ends lost 6 bases and 2 bases, in that order; junction bases with no gene match: 10.

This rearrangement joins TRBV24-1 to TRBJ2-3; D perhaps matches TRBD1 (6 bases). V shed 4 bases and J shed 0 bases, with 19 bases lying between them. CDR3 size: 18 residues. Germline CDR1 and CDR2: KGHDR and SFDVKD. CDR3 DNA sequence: TGTGCCACCAGTGACCCCACTCGCAGGGGATATAGCACAGATACGCAGTATTTT. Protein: CATSDPTRRGYSTDTQYF.

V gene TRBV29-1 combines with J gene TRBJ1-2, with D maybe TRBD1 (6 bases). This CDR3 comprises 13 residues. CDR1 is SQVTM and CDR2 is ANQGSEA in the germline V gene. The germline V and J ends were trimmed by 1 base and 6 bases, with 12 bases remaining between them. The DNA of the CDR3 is TGCAGCGTTGAAGGAACAGGGCTCAATGGCTACACCTTC. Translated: CSVEGTGLNGYTF.

CDR3: CASSSRQEAFF. The CDR3 DNA follows: TGTGCCAGCAGTAGCAGACAGGAAGCTTTCTTT. The chain has TRBV12-3 or TRBV12-4 and TRBJ1-1; D is possibly TRBD1 (5 bases). This CDR3 is built from 11 residues. V was trimmed by 5 bases and J by 8 bases, leaving 9 bases between them.

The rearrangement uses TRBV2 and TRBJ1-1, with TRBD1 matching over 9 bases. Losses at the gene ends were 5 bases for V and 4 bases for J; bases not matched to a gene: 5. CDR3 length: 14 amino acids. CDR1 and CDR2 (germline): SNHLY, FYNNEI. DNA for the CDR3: TGTGCCAGCAGTTGGGGACAGGGCGGCACTGAAGCTTTCTTT. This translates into CASSWGQGGTEAFF.

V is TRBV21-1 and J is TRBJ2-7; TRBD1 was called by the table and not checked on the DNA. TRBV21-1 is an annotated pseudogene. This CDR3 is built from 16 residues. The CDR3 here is CASSNRKAPSSYEQYF. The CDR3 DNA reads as TGTGCCAGCAGCAACAGGAAAGCCCCGAGCTCCTACGAGCAGTACTTC.

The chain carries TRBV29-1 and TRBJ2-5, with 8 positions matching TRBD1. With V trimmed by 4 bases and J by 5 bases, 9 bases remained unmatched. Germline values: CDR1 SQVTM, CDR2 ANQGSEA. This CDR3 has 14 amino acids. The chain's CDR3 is CSVGAGGLVETQYF. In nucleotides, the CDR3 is TGCAGCGTTGGCGCAGGGGGCTTGGTTGAGACCCAGTACTTC.

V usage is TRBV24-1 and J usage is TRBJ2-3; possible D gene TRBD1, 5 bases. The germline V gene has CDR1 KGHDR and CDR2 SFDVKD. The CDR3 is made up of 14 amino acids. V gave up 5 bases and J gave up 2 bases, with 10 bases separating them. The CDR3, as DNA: TGTGCCACCAGTGTGGGGCAGTTCACAGATACGCAGTATTTT. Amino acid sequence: CATSVGQFTDTQYF.